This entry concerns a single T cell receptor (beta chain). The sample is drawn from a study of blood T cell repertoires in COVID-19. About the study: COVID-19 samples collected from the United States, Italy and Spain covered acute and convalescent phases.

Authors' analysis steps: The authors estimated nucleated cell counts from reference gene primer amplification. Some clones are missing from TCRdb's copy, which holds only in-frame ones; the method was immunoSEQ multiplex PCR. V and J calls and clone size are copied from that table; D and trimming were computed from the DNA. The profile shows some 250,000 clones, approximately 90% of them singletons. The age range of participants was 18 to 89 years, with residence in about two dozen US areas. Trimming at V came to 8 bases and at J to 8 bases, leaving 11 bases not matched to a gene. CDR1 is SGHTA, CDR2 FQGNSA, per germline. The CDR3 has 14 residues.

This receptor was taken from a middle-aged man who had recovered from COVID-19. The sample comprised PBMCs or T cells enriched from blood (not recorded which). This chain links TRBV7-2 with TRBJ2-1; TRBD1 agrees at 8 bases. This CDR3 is CASGGQGISDEQFF. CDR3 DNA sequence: TGTGCCAGCGGTGGACAGGGAATCTCGGATGAGCAGTTCTTC. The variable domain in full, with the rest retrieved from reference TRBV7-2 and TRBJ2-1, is GAGVSQSPSNKVTEKGKDVELRCDPISGHTALYWYRQSLGQGLEFLIYFQGNSAPDKSGLPSDRFSAERTGGSVSTLTIQRTQQEDSAVYLCASGGQGISDEQFFGPGTRLTVL.